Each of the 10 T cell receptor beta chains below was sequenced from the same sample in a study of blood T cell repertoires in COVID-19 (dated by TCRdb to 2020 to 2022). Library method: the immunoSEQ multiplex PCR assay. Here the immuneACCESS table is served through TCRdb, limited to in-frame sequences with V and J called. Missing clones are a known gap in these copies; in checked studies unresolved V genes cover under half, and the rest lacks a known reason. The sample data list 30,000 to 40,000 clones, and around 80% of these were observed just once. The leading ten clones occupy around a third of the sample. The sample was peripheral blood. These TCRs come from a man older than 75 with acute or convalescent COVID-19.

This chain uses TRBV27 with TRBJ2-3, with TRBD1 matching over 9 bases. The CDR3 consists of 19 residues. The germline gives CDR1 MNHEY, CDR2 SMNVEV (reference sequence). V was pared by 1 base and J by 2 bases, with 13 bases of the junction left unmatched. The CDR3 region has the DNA TGTGCCAGCAGTTTATTTAACCGGGACAGGGAGACCCACACAGATACGCAGTATTTT. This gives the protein CASSLFNRDRETHTDTQYF.

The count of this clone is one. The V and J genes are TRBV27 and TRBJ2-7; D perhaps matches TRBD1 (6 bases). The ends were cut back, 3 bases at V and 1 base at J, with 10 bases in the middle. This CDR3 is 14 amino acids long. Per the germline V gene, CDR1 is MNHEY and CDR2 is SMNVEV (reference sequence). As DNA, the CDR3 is TGTGCCAGCAGTTTCGCACAGGGTTCCTACGAGCAGTACTTC. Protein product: CASSFAQGSYEQYF.

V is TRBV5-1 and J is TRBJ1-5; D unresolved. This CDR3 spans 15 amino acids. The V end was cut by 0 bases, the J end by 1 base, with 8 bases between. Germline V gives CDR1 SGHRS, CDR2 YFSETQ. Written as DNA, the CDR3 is TGCGCCAGCAGCTTGGGGCACGCCAGCAATCAGCCCCAGCATTTT. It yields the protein CASSLGHASNQPQHF.

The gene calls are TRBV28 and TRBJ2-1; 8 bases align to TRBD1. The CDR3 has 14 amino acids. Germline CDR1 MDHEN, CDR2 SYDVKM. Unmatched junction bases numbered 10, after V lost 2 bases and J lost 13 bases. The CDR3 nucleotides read TGTGCCAGCAGTTTAGGACAGGGCTCCCACTTTCAGTTCTTC. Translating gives CASSLGQGSHFQFF. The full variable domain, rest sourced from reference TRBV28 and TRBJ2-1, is DVKVTQSSRYLVKRTGEKVFLECVQDMDHENMFWYRQDPGLGLRLIYFSYDVKMKEKGDIPEGYSVSREKKERFSLILESASTNQTSMYLCASSLGQGSHFQFFGPGTRLTVL.

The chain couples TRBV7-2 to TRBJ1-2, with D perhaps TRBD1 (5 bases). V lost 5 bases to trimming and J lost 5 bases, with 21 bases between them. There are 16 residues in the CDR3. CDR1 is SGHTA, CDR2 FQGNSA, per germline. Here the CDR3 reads CASSDRAGTLAYGYTF. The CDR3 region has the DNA TGTGCCAGCAGCGACCGGGCGGGGACCTTAGCTTATGGCTACACCTTC.

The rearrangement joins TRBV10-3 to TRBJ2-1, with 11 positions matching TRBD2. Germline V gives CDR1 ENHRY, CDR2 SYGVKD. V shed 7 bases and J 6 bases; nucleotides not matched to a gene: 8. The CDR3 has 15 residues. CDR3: CAIKETSGAFNEQFF. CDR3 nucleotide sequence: TGTGCCATCAAGGAGACTAGCGGGGCCTTCAATGAGCAGTTCTTC.

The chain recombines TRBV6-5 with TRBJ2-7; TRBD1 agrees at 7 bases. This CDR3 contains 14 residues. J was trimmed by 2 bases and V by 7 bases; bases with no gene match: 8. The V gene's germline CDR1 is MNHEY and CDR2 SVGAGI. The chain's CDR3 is CASNQQGPTYEQYF. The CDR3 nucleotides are TGTGCCAGCAACCAACAGGGGCCCACCTACGAGCAGTACTTC.

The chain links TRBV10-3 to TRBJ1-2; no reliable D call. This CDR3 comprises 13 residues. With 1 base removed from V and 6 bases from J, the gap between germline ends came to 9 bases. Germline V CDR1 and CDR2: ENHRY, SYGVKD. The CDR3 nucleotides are TGTGCCATCAGTGAGTTTAGTATGGATGGCTACACCTTC. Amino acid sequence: CAISEFSMDGYTF.

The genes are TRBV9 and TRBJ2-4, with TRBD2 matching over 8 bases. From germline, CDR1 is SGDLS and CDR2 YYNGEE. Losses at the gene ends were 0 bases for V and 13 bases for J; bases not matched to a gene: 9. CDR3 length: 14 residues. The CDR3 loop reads CASSVGGGGTTQYF. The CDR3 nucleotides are TGTGCCAGCAGCGTAGGTGGCGGGGGGACAACACAGTACTTC.

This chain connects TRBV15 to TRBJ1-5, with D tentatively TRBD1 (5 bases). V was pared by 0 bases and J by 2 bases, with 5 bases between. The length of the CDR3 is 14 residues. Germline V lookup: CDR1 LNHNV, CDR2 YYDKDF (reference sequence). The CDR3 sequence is CATSRDRGNQPQHF. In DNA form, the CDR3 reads TGTGCCACCAGCAGAGACAGGGGCAATCAGCCCCAGCATTTT.